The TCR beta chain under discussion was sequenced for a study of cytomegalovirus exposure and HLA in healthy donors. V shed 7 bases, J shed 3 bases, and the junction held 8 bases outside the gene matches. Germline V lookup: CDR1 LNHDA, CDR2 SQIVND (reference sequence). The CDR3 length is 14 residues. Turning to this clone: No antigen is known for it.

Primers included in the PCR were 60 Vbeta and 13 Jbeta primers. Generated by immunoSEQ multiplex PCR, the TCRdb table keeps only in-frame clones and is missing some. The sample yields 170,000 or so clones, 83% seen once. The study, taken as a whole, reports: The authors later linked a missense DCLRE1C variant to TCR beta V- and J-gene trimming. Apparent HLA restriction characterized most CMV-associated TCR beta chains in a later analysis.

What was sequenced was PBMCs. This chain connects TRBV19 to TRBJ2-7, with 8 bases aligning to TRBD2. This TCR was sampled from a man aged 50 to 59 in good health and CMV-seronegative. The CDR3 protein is CASTPGGSFYEQYF. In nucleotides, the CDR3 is TGTGCCAGTACCCCGGGAGGGAGTTTCTACGAGCAGTACTTC.